Listed below are T cell receptor beta chains from one sample, sequenced in a study of CD8+CD57+ T cells in acquired aplastic anemia. TCRdb processed the reads anew with MiXCR; each CDR3 protein has one entry. Of 200,000 to 300,000 distinct CDR3 sequences in the sample, roughly 82% were seen once. Input material: sorted CD4+, CD8+, or CD8+CD57+ T cells (not recorded which) from PBMCs. These TCRs come from a human donor with aplastic anemia. Each CDR3 is given with its conserved first and last residue. Fields, in order: D gene, clone size, J gene, V gene, CDR3 protein, CDR3 DNA. A D gene is named only where the DNA matches it firmly. Some rows mark clone size as missing; the rest say once, few, many or name a class of expanded clone.

>-|-|TRBJ1-2|TRBV7-6
CASTLGRVPNWGYTF
TGTGCCAGCACCTTAGGGAGGGTGCCAAACTGGGGCTACACCTTC
>-|-|TRBJ2-1|TRBV2
CASSWVGWGNEQVF
-
>-|-|TRBJ1-1|TRBV7-8
CASSLAPQNTEAFF
TGTGCCAGCAGCTTAGCCCCCCAGAACACTGAAGCTTTCTTT
>-|-|TRBJ2-3|TRBV7-8
CASSSPPTAEIQYF
TGTGCCAGCAGCTCCCCCCCTACCGCCGAAATACAGTATTTT
>TRBD2|-|TRBJ2-1|TRBV7-9
CASSTQRGGGRDGQFF
TGTGCCAGCAGCACTCAAAGGGGCGGGGGGAGAGATGGGCAGTTCTTC
>-|-|TRBJ1-2|TRBV7-9
CAGSETRQTLYGYTF
TGTGCCGGCAGTGAAACGAGGCAGACCTTATATGGCTACACCTTC
>-|-|TRBJ2-1|TRBV7-3
CASSLSFSYNEQFF
TGTGCCAGCAGCTTAAGCTTCTCCTATAATGAGCAGTTCTTC
>-|-|TRBJ2-5|TRBV29-1
CSVEGKTGGETQYF
TGCAGCGTTGAAGGGAAGACAGGCGGGGAGACCCAGTACTTC
>-|few|TRBJ2-1|TRBV7-2
CASSLTGGADNEQFF
TGTGCCAGCAGCTTGACAGGCGGCGCCGACAATGAGCAGTTCTTC
>-|few|TRBJ2-1|TRBV7-3
CASSLDTPNEQFF
TGTGCCAGCAGCTTAGATACCCCCAATGAGCAGTTCTTC
>-|-|TRBJ2-3|TRBV12-3/TRBV12-4
CASSPYLSGLTDTQYF
TGTGCCAGCAGTCCGTACCTTAGCGGCTTAACAGATACGCAGTATTTT
>-|-|TRBJ2-5|TRBV7-3
CASSTGSGDHTDTF
TGTGCCAGCAGCACCGGGTCAGGGGATCACACAGATACGTTC
>TRBD1|-|TRBJ1-3|TRBV5-6
CASSRTGVDTIYF
TGTGCCAGCAGCCGAACAGGGGTAGACACCATATATTTT
>-|few|TRBJ2-6|TRBV29-1
CSVDGSSGANVLTF
TGCAGCGTGGACGGATCCTCTGGGGCCAACGTCCTGACTTTC
>TRBD2|-|TRBJ2-3|TRBV2
CASGGGETDTQYF
TGTGCCAGCGGGGGAGGGGAGACGGATACGCAGTATTTT
>-|-|TRBJ2-6|TRBV7-3
CASSIQANDVEHLLTF
TGTGCCAGCTCAATACAGGCCAACGACGTTGAACACTTACTGACTTTC
>-|-|TRBJ1-1|TRBV19
CASRSRASTEAFF
TGTGCCAGTAGGAGCAGGGCCAGCACTGAAGCTTTCTTT
>TRBD1|-|TRBJ2-7|TRBV2
CASMRTGGEYEQYF
TGTGCCAGCATGAGGACAGGGGGCGAATACGAGCAGTACTTC
>-|-|TRBJ2-7|TRBV7-2
CASSLMPPRGSTDYF
TGTGCCAGCAGCTTGATGCCTCCTAGGGGGAGCACAGATTACTTC
>-|once|TRBJ1-3|TRBV7-8
CASSLETSSGNTIYF
TGTGCCAGCAGCTTGGAAACTAGCTCTGGAAACACCATATATTTT
>TRBD2|-|TRBJ2-2|TRBV2
CATSDCAGVTGELFF
TGTGCCACCAGTGATTGCGCGGGAGTCACCGGCGAGCTGTTCTTC
>-|few|TRBJ2-7|TRBV10-3
CAITGWQGGEQYF
TGTGCAATCACGGGATGGCAGGGCGGCGAGCAGTACTTC
>TRBD2|-|TRBJ2-7|TRBV7-2
CASSLPGLAGGASEQYF
TGTGCCAGCAGCTTACCGGGACTAGCGGGGGGGGCCTCCGAGCAGTACTTC
>-|-|TRBJ2-3|TRBV9
CASSVGVDFSFKHF
TGTGCCAGCAGCGTAGGAGTGGACTTTTCCTTCAAGCATTTT
>-|few|TRBJ2-1|TRBV7-3
CASSRQFF
TGTGCCAGCTCAAGACAGTTCTTC
>-|-|TRBJ2-2|TRBV29-1
CSVWTANTGELFF
TGCAGCGTGTGGACAGCGAACACCGGGGAGCTGTTTTTT
>TRBD1|many|TRBJ1-1|TRBV7-2
CASSLEGTGNTEAFF
TGTGCCAGCAGCTTAGAGGGGACAGGGAACACTGAAGCTTTCTTT
>TRBD1|-|TRBJ2-3|TRBV19
CASSIRTTGVPDTQYF
TGTGCCAGTAGTATAAGGACGACAGGGGTTCCAGATACGCAGTATTTT
>TRBD1|-|TRBJ2-7|TRBV7-7
CASSLGQGRYEQYF
TGTGCCAGCAGCTTAGGACAGGGGAGGTACGAGCAGTACTTC
>-|-|TRBJ2-1|TRBV15
CATSREFDHEQFF
TGTGCCACCAGCAGAGAATTCGACCATGAGCAGTTCTTC
>-|few|TRBJ2-3|TRBV9
CASGLAGNIQTFDF
TGTGCCAGCGGCTTAGCTGGGAACATTCAGACCTTCGATTTT
>-|-|TRBJ2-2|TRBV11-1
CASSEEWTDNTGELFF
TGTGCCAGCAGCGAAGAGTGGACAGATAACACCGGGGAGCTGTTTTTT
>-|-|TRBJ2-2|TRBV5-5
CASSLELANTGELFF
TGTGCCAGCAGCTTGGAACTAGCGAACACCGGGGAGCTGTTTTTT
>-|-|TRBJ2-7|TRBV9
CATSRGGDTYEQYF
TGTGCCACCAGCAGAGGAGGTGACACCTACGAGCAGTACTTC
>TRBD1|-|TRBJ2-3|TRBV7-9
CASSLPRTGALETF
TGTGCCAGCAGCTTACCCCGGACAGGAGCTCTGGAAACATTT
>-|-|TRBJ1-1|TRBV7-9
CASSFDSAVNTSSFF
TGTGCCAGCAGCTTTGATAGCGCAGTGAACACTTCTTCGTTCTTT
>TRBD1|-|TRBJ2-7|TRBV3-1
CASSQVDRDEQYF
TGTGCCAGCAGCCAAGTGGACAGGGACGAGCAGTACTTC
>-|-|TRBJ2-7|TRBV7-8
CASNLAGGPYTQYF
TGTGCCAGCAACTTAGCAGGAGGTCCCTACACGCAGTACTTC
>TRBD2|-|TRBJ2-1|TRBV7-2
CASSFQSGGGSAEQFF
TGTGCCAGCAGCTTTCAGAGTGGCGGCGGGAGCGCTGAGCAGTTCTTC
>-|once|TRBJ2-1|TRBV15
CASSLDRGGLEQFF
TGTGCCAGCAGCTTGGATCGAGGGGGGCTTGAGCAGTTCTTC
>TRBD2|-|TRBJ2-5|TRBV7-9
CASSVAGGTQETQYF
TGTGCCAGCAGCGTAGCGGGGGGCACACAAGAGACCCAGTACTTC
>-|-|TRBJ2-3|TRBV7-9
CASSVGRQSTDTNYF
TGTGCCAGCAGCGTAGGGAGACAGAGCACAGATACCAACTATTTT
>TRBD1|-|TRBJ2-1|TRBV20-1
CSATLGQGGKGQFF
TGCAGTGCTACCCTGGGACAGGGAGGTAAAGGGCAGTTCTTC
>-|-|TRBJ2-5|TRBV7-2
CASGDGPIDTPQYF
TGTGCCAGCGGGGACGGGCCTATAGATACGCCCCAGTACTTC